One sample yielded the 22 T cell receptor beta chains listed below, sequenced in a study of blood T cell repertoires in COVID-19 (dated by TCRdb to about 2020). The library came from the immunoSEQ multiplex PCR assay. Entries here come from immuneACCESS through TCRdb and include only in-frame sequences with V and J called. Some clones fail to appear in such tables; in the studies checked, an unresolved V gene covers under half of the shortfall, and the cause of the remainder is unknown. Recorded for this sample are 140,000 to 150,000 clones; around 78% of them occurred a single time. Of the sample, about 1.9% is held by the ten largest clones. Input material: peripheral blood. These receptors came from a woman aged 60-75 years with acute or convalescent COVID-19.

The chain joins TRBV11-2 to TRBJ2-7, with TRBD1 matching over 7 bases. The CDR3 has 14 amino acids. V dropped 4 bases and J dropped 2; count of bases not matched to a gene: 5. CDR1 and CDR2 from the germline V gene are SGHAT and FQNNGV. The CDR3 region has the DNA TGTGCCAGCAGCTGGACGGACAGGACCTACGAGCAGTACTTC. Translation: CASSWTDRTYEQYF.

V usage is TRBV2 and J usage is TRBJ1-4; 9 positions agree with TRBD1. V lost 6 bases to trimming and J lost 8 bases; unmatched junction nucleotides: 10. Looked up from germline, CDR1 is SNHLY and CDR2 is FYNNEI. This CDR3 is 15 amino acids long. The CDR3 here is CASSLQGALGEKLFF. CDR3 DNA: TGTGCCAGCAGCTTACAGGGGGCGCTTGGGGAAAAACTGTTTTTT.

The table lists this clone with a count of one. This sequence joins TRBV7-6 and TRBJ2-1, with 8 bases fitting TRBD2. CDR3 length: 17 residues. Germline CDR1 is SGHVS and CDR2 is FNYEAQ. V shed 2 bases and J 0 bases; nucleotides not matched to a gene: 6. The CDR3 DNA reads TGTGCCAGCAGCTTAAATGTAGCGGGAAGCTCCTACAATGAGCAGTTCTTC. This translates into CASSLNVAGSSYNEQFF.

The gene calls are TRBV7-9 and TRBJ2-4, with D perhaps TRBD2 (5 bases). CDR3 length: 16 amino acids. Germline V gene data show CDR1 as SEHNR and CDR2 as FQNEAQ (reference sequence). V lost 4 bases to trimming and J lost 0 bases, with 13 bases between them. Written as DNA, the CDR3 is TGTGCCAGCAGCTCCTCTAACGGGATAGCCAAAAACATTCAGTACTTC. Its translation: CASSSSNGIAKNIQYF.

This rearrangement joins TRBV5-1 to TRBJ2-1; 8 positions match TRBD2. The germline V gene encodes CDR1 SGHRS and CDR2 YFSETQ. Trimming removed 4 bases from V and 4 bases from J; junction bases left unmatched: 13. The CDR3 length is 17 residues. The CDR3 loop is CASSARITAGEYNEQFF. The CDR3 DNA is TGCGCCAGCAGCGCCCGGATAACAGCGGGAGAATACAATGAGCAGTTCTTC.

The rearrangement links TRBV28 to TRBJ1-5; tentative D call: TRBD1 (6 bases). V dropped 6 bases and J dropped 0 bases, with 15 bases sitting between them. Germline loops: CDR1 MDHEN, CDR2 SYDVKM. CDR3 size: 16 residues. CDR3 coding DNA: TGTGCCAGCAGGCCTGGGGGCATCTATAGCAATCAGCCCCAGCATTTT. Its translation is CASRPGGIYSNQPQHF.

The chain uses TRBV2 and TRBJ1-4; 7 bases map to TRBD1. The CDR3 has 18 residues. Germline values: CDR1 SNHLY, CDR2 FYNNEI. The ends lost 5 bases at V and 1 base at J; junction bases unmatched: 13. The CDR3 DNA reads as TGTGCCAGCAGTAACCGACAGGGCCAACTCTTAACTAATGAAAAACTGTTTTTT. This translates into CASSNRQGQLLTNEKLFF. The full variable domain, its missing parts supplied by reference TRBV2 and TRBJ1-4, is EPEVTQTPSHQVTQMGQEVILRCVPISNHLYFYWYRQILGQKVEFLVSFYNNEISEKSEIFDDQFSVERPDGSNFTLKIRSTKLEDSAMYFCASSNRQGQLLTNEKLFFGSGTQLSVL.

This chain joins TRBV21-1 and TRBJ1-4; the tabulated D call, TRBD1, remains unverified against the DNA. TRBV21-1 is listed as a pseudogene. This CDR3 has 19 amino acids. The CDR3 loop is CASRPDSRERLVTNEKLFF. CDR3 bases: TGTGCCAGCAGACCGGACAGTCGGGAAAGGCTAGTAACTAATGAAAAACTGTTTTTT.

V usage is TRBV7-8 and J usage is TRBJ1-6; TRBD1 might be the D (6 bases). V dropped 4 bases and J dropped 0 bases, with 10 bases sitting between them. Germline V lookup: CDR1 SGHVS, CDR2 FQNEAQ. CDR3 length: 16 residues. CDR3 in amino acids: CASSWGGPSYNSPLHF. DNA for the CDR3: TGTGCCAGCAGCTGGGGGGGCCCCTCCTATAATTCACCCCTCCACTTT.

This clone was detected only once. The chain is built from TRBV28 and TRBJ2-5; D is possibly TRBD2 (5 bases). The V gene's germline CDR1 is MDHEN and CDR2 SYDVKM. Trimming removed 10 bases at V and 1 base at J, with 19 bases between. This CDR3 contains 15 residues. The CDR3 loop reads CATSGIPSLQETQYF. CDR3 DNA: TGTGCCACGTCCGGGATTCCTAGTCTCCAAGAGACCCAGTACTTC.

The V gene is TRBV7-8, the J gene TRBJ1-6; 10 positions match TRBD1. V was clipped by 5 bases and J by 10 bases; unmatched bases: 8. The CDR3 loop spans 15 amino acids. From germline, CDR1 is SGHVS and CDR2 FQNEAQ. The CDR3 sequence: CASSRQTGGKSPLHF. As DNA, the CDR3 is TGTGCCAGCAGCCGACAGACAGGGGGCAAATCACCCCTCCACTTT.

The chain uses TRBV6-2 or TRBV6-3 and TRBJ2-3, with 16 nucleotides matching TRBD2. With V trimmed by 2 bases and J by 7 bases, 6 bases remained unmatched. The length of the CDR3 is 17 residues. Germline values: CDR1 MNHEY, CDR2 SVGEGT. As DNA, the CDR3 is TGTGCCAGCAGTTACCTCGGGACTAGCGGGAGGGCGAATACGCAGTATTTT. The encoded protein is CASSYLGTSGRANTQYF.

The CDR3 region is CASSSYRREQFF. The CDR3 nucleotides are TGTGCCAGCAGTTCTTATCGCCGGGAGCAGTTCTTC. V is TRBV28 and J is TRBJ2-1; D is unclear. The V end lost 4 bases, the J end lost 10 bases, and 11 bases lay between the germline ends. The CDR3 has 12 amino acids. Per germline, CDR1 MDHEN and CDR2 SYDVKM.

This clone was recorded only once. The rearrangement joins TRBV6-5 to TRBJ2-3; maybe TRBD2 (5 bases). Germline V gene data show CDR1 as MNHEY and CDR2 as SVGAGI. V was cut by 7 bases and J by 1 base, with 12 bases left in between. The CDR3 is made up of 14 amino acids. CDR3 in amino acids: CASTKPGGTDTQYF. The DNA for the CDR3 is TGTGCCAGCACCAAACCCGGGGGCACAGATACGCAGTATTTT.

The chain couples TRBV12-3 or TRBV12-4 to TRBJ2-7; D remains ambiguous. V was cut by 2 bases and J by 4 bases, with 6 bases left in between. The CDR3 is 12 amino acids. CDR3 in amino acids: CASSLSRYEQYF. Written as DNA, the CDR3 is TGTGCCAGCAGTTTATCTCGGTACGAGCAGTACTTC.

The V and J genes are TRBV7-9 and TRBJ2-1; 11 nucleotides align to TRBD1. Germline loops: CDR1 SEHNR, CDR2 FQNEAQ (reference sequence). With V trimmed by 5 bases and J by 3 bases, 6 bases remained unmatched. The CDR3 is 16 amino acids. The CDR3 nucleotides are TGTGCCAGCAGCCCCCCGGGACAGGGGGGCTACAATGAGCAGTTCTTC. It specifies CASSPPGQGGYNEQFF.

This sequence joins TRBV19 and TRBJ1-1; 10 nucleotides align to TRBD1. From germline, CDR1 is LNHDA and CDR2 SQIVND (reference sequence). Trimming took 6 bases from V and 4 from J; bases not matched to a gene: 8. This CDR3 has 15 residues. In DNA, the CDR3 is TGTGCCAGTAGGACAGGGGGCGCCGAGGGCACTGAAGCTTTCTTT. This codes for CASRTGGAEGTEAFF.

The chain links TRBV4-2 to TRBJ2-5; TRBD2 matches 10 bases. The V and J ends lost 1 base and 4 bases, in that order; junction bases with no gene match: 0. In germline, CDR1 is LGHNA, CDR2 YNFKEQ. The CDR3 covers 14 residues. The CDR3 reads CASSQGLAGETQYF. The CDR3 DNA reads TGTGCCAGCAGCCAAGGACTAGCGGGAGAGACCCAGTACTTC.

CDR3 loop: CAISESLTSGPYNEQFF. The CDR3 DNA sequence: TGTGCCATCAGTGAGTCGTTGACTAGCGGACCCTACAATGAGCAGTTCTTC. The genes are TRBV10-3 and TRBJ2-1; 9 bases are a match to TRBD2. The germline V gene has CDR1 ENHRY and CDR2 SYGVKD. This CDR3 comprises 17 residues. Trimming cost V 0 bases and J 2 bases; bases outside gene matches: 5.

This sequence joins TRBV5-1 and TRBJ1-1; D ambiguous. The germline V gene encodes CDR1 SGHRS and CDR2 YFSETQ. The length of the CDR3 is 15 residues. Trimming pared 3 bases from V and 1 base from J, leaving 13 bases between. CDR3 nucleotide sequence: TGCGCCAGCAGCTATTCCAGAGGGCGGAACACTGAAGCTTTCTTT. Protein: CASSYSRGRNTEAFF.

This rearrangement joins TRBV5-1 to TRBJ2-7; TRBD2 agrees at 12 bases. Germline V gives CDR1 SGHRS, CDR2 YFSETQ. V was pared by 0 bases and J by 2 bases, with 18 bases of the junction left unmatched. The CDR3 is 21 residues long. CDR3 in amino acids: CASSLGTGGLAGRYPPYEQYF. Written as DNA, the CDR3 is TGCGCCAGCAGCTTGGGAACCGGAGGACTAGCGGGAAGATACCCCCCCTACGAGCAGTACTTC.

This rearrangement joins TRBV6-1 to TRBJ1-1, with 8 bases fitting TRBD1. There are 15 residues in the CDR3. V lost 3 bases and J lost 0; bases outside the gene matches: 3. Germline V lookup: CDR1 MNHNS, CDR2 SASEGT. CDR3: CASSDRQGLNTEAFF. In DNA, the CDR3 is TGTGCCAGCAGTGACCGACAGGGGTTGAACACTGAAGCTTTCTTT.